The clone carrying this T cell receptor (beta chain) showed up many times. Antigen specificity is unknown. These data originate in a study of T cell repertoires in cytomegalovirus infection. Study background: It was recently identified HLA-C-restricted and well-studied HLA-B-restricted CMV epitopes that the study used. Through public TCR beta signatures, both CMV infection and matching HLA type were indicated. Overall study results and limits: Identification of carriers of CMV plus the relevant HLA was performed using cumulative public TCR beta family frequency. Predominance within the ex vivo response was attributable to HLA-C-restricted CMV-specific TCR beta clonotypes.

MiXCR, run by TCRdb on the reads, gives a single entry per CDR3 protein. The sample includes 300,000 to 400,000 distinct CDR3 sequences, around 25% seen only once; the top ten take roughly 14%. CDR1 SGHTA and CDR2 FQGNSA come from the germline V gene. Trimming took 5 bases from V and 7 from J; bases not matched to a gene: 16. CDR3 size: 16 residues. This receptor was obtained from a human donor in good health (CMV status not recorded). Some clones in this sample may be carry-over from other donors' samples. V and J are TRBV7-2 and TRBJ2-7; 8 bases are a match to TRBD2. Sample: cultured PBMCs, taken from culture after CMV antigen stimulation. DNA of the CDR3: TGTGCCAGCAGCACCCGAGTAAGCGGGAGTACGGGTGAGCAGTACTTC. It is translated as CASSTRVSGSTGEQYF.